This is a list of T cell receptor beta chains from one sample in a study of cytomegalovirus exposure and HLA in healthy donors. Some clones are missing from TCRdb's copy, which holds only in-frame ones; the method was immunoSEQ multiplex PCR. The table lists a few hundred thousand clones, about 86% of them singletons. Source material: PBMCs. The source of these receptors is a woman between 18 and 29 years old in good health and CMV-seronegative. CDR3s include the opening cysteine and the closing phenylalanine or tryptophan. The order of the fields is clone size, D gene, V gene, J gene, CDR3 protein, CDR3 DNA. D genes are given only for firm matches. Some rows have no size entry. The others give once, few or many, or a class for an expanded clone.

>-|-|TRBV19|TRBJ2-7
CASSIRAVKGSEQYF
TGTGCCAGTAGTATCAGGGCGGTGAAGGGTAGCGAGCAGTACTTC
>-|-|TRBV6-5|TRBJ2-1
CASSEGAYNEQFF
TGTGCCAGCAGTGAGGGGGCCTACAATGAGCAGTTCTTC
>few|-|TRBV20-1|TRBJ2-5
CSQVVQETQYF
TGCAGTCAGGTGGTACAAGAGACCCAGTACTTC
>-|TRBD2|TRBV7-8|TRBJ2-3
CASSPPGLADTQYF
TGTGCCAGCAGCCCGCCGGGACTAGCAGATACGCAGTATTTT
>few|TRBD1|TRBV9|TRBJ1-5
CASSVTGGEGQPQHF
TGTGCCAGCAGCGTAACAGGGGGCGAAGGTCAGCCCCAGCATTTT
>-|TRBD2|TRBV28|TRBJ2-7
CASSGGLAGGSSYEQYF
TGTGCCAGCAGTGGGGGGCTAGCGGGAGGGTCCTCCTACGAGCAGTACTTC
>-|TRBD1|TRBV10-2|TRBJ1-2
CASGTRDRYGYTF
TGCGCCAGCGGAACCCGGGACAGATATGGCTACACCTTC
>-|TRBD2|TRBV2|TRBJ2-3
CASIRREAGDTQYF
TGTGCCAGCATTCGCCGGGAGGCCGGGGATACGCAGTATTTT
>-|TRBD1|TRBV11-2|TRBJ2-1
CASRPPPGQGDEQFF
TGTGCCAGCAGACCGCCTCCGGGACAGGGGGATGAGCAGTTCTTC
>-|-|TRBV4-2|TRBJ2-2
CASSAVGAGELFF
TGTGCCAGCAGCGCCGTTGGAGCCGGGGAGCTGTTTTTT
>-|TRBD1|TRBV4-1|TRBJ1-4
CASSQGSGQRREKLFF
TGCGCCAGCAGCCAAGGGTCGGGACAGCGAAGAGAAAAACTGTTTTTT
>-|-|TRBV4-2|TRBJ1-1
CASSLGGEGTEAFF
TGTGCCAGCAGCCTGGGAGGTGAGGGGACTGAAGCTTTCTTT
>-|-|TRBV4-1|TRBJ1-4
CASSYRNYNEKLFF
TGCGCCAGCAGCTACAGGAACTATAATGAAAAACTGTTTTTT
>-|TRBD1|TRBV9|TRBJ2-7
CASSESGTGTYEQYF
TGTGCCAGCAGCGAGTCCGGGACAGGGACCTACGAGCAGTACTTC
>-|-|TRBV27|TRBJ2-7
CASSLSEVSYEQYF
TGTGCCAGCAGTTTATCGGAGGTTTCCTACGAGCAGTACTTC
>-|TRBD1|TRBV5-1|TRBJ1-1
CASSYTDRGRTEAFF
TGCGCCAGCAGCTACACCGACAGGGGGCGGACTGAAGCTTTCTTT
>few|TRBD1|TRBV5-1|TRBJ2-5
CASSQDRRQETQYF
TGCGCCAGCAGCCAGGACAGGCGTCAAGAGACCCAGTACTTC
>-|-|TRBV21-1|TRBJ1-5
CASSKAEDIEFNQPQHF
TGTGCCAGCAGCAAAGCTGAGGACATCGAATTCAATCAGCCCCAGCATTTT
>-|-|TRBV4-3|TRBJ2-5
CASSQDRSEETQYF
TGCGCCAGCAGCCAAGACCGGTCGGAGGAGACCCAGTACTTC
>-|TRBD2|TRBV13|TRBJ2-7
CASSLLGLAGGGGEQYF
TGTGCCAGCAGCTTACTGGGACTAGCGGGAGGGGGGGGCGAGCAGTACTTC
>-|TRBD1|TRBV5-1|TRBJ1-1
CASSLGTGFEAFF
TGCGCCAGCAGCTTGGGGACAGGGTTTGAAGCTTTCTTT
>-|TRBD1|TRBV6-1|TRBJ1-5
CASSGVLGQKNQPQHF
TGTGCCAGCAGTGGGGTCTTGGGACAGAAGAATCAGCCCCAGCATTTT
>-|-|TRBV7-3|TRBJ2-3
CASSPGLPDTQYF
TGTGCCAGCAGCCCGGGACTTCCAGATACGCAGTATTTT
>-|TRBD2|TRBV19|TRBJ2-2
CASSILAGVYGELFF
TGTGCCAGTAGTATCTTAGCGGGAGTCTACGGGGAGCTGTTTTTT
>-|TRBD2|TRBV2|TRBJ2-1
CASRELAGINEQFF
TGTGCCAGCAGGGAGCTAGCGGGAATCAATGAGCAGTTCTTC
>-|TRBD1|TRBV6-5|TRBJ1-1
CASSLQGMNTEAFF
TGTGCCAGCAGTTTACAGGGGATGAACACTGAAGCTTTCTTT
>once|-|TRBV6-5|TRBJ1-2
CASSYSGGENYGYTF
TGTGCCAGCAGTTACTCTGGGGGCGAGAACTATGGCTACACCTTC
>-|TRBD1|TRBV5-6|TRBJ1-4
CASSRDRVDEKLFF
TGTGCCAGCAGCCGGGACAGGGTTGATGAAAAACTGTTTTTT
>-|TRBD2|TRBV5-5|TRBJ2-1
CASSTTGLADYNEQFF
TGTGCCAGCAGCACAACGGGACTAGCAGACTACAATGAGCAGTTCTTC
>-|-|TRBV20-1|TRBJ2-3
CSALPSETQYF
TGCAGTGCACTACCTAGCGAGACGCAGTATTTT
>-|TRBD2|TRBV28|TRBJ2-1
CASSLTSGSSSENEQFF
TGTGCCAGCAGTTTGACTAGCGGGAGCTCATCTGAAAATGAGCAGTTCTTC
>-|TRBD1|TRBV27|TRBJ1-2
CAPGQTYGYTF
TGTGCCCCGGGACAGACCTATGGCTACACCTTC
>-|-|TRBV5-8|TRBJ1-5
CASSCRQRHSNQPQHF
TGTGCCAGCAGCTGCCGACAGCGCCATAGCAATCAGCCCCAGCATTTT
>-|TRBD2|TRBV9|TRBJ2-2
CASSVASGSTGELFF
TGTGCCAGCAGCGTAGCTAGCGGGAGCACCGGGGAGCTGTTTTTT
>-|-|TRBV4-2|TRBJ1-1
CASSPEDSRNTEAFF
TGTGCCAGCAGCCCTGAGGACTCACGAAACACTGAAGCTTTCTTT
>-|-|TRBV19|TRBJ1-5
CASRRRDQPQHF
TGTGCCAGTAGGCGGAGGGATCAGCCCCAGCATTTT
>-|-|TRBV30|TRBJ1-1
CAWSLYPGGSTEAFF
TGTGCCTGGAGTCTATACCCGGGGGGTTCCACTGAAGCTTTCTTT
>-|-|TRBV28|TRBJ1-5
CASSPDSYNQPQHF
TGTGCCAGCAGTCCGGACAGTTACAATCAGCCCCAGCATTTT
>-|TRBD2|TRBV25-1|TRBJ2-5
CASQAGVWETQYF
TGTGCCAGCCAAGCGGGAGTCTGGGAGACCCAGTACTTC
>-|-|TRBV6-1|TRBJ1-2
CASSDHMGGLSYGYTF
TGTGCCAGCAGTGATCATATGGGGGGGCTAAGCTATGGCTACACCTTC
>-|-|TRBV10-2|TRBJ1-5
CASRRAGYDQPQHF
TGCGCCAGCCGCCGTGCGGGGTATGATCAGCCCCAGCATTTT
>-|-|TRBV30|TRBJ1-4
CAWTPRGNEKLFF
TGTGCCTGGACCCCGAGGGGGAATGAAAAACTGTTTTTT
>-|-|TRBV7-8|TRBJ2-7
CASSIGRTRGDEQYF
TGTGCCAGCAGTATAGGGAGAACACGGGGAGATGAGCAGTACTTC
>once|-|TRBV4-1|TRBJ2-4
CASSQVGLSGNIQYF
TGCGCCAGCAGCCAAGTTGGCCTATCAGGAAACATTCAGTACTTC
>-|-|TRBV6-5|TRBJ2-1
CASSVDTLPNNEQFF
TGTGCCAGCAGTGTAGACACCTTACCTAACAATGAGCAGTTCTTC
>-|TRBD1|TRBV5-1|TRBJ2-2
CASSLKSGTGSTGELFF
TGCGCCAGCAGCCTAAAGTCCGGGACAGGGAGCACCGGGGAGCTGTTTTTT
>-|TRBD2|TRBV11-1|TRBJ2-1
CASSLSRLAFYNEQFF
TGTGCCAGCAGCTTAAGTCGACTAGCGTTCTACAATGAGCAGTTCTTC
>-|-|TRBV4-1|TRBJ2-1
CASSQVISSYNEQFF
TGCGCCAGCAGCCAAGTTATCTCTTCCTACAATGAGCAGTTCTTC
>-|-|TRBV27|TRBJ2-1
CASSHRFPRNEQFF
TGTGCCAGCAGCCACAGGTTCCCAAGGAATGAGCAGTTCTTC
>-|-|TRBV27|TRBJ2-7
CASSLIAGQSYEQYF
TGTGCCAGCAGTTTAATTGCGGGACAGTCCTACGAGCAGTACTTC
>-|TRBD1|TRBV9|TRBJ2-5
CASSGTGLAETQYF
TGTGCCAGCAGTGGGACAGGGCTTGCGGAGACCCAGTACTTC
>-|-|TRBV13|TRBJ2-7
CASSLDGTSYEQYF
TGTGCCAGCAGCTTAGACGGGACATCCTACGAGCAGTACTTC
>-|TRBD2|TRBV7-9|TRBJ2-3
CASSLVGLAADTQYF
TGTGCCAGCAGCTTAGTTGGACTAGCGGCAGATACGCAGTATTTT
>-|TRBD1|TRBV28|TRBJ1-5
CASSFSGQGASLQPQHF
TGTGCCAGCAGTTTCTCGGGACAGGGTGCTTCGTTACAGCCCCAGCATTTT
>-|-|TRBV7-2|TRBJ2-7
CASSTQKSYEQYF
TGTGCCAGCAGCACACAGAAAAGCTACGAGCAGTACTTC
>-|-|TRBV2|TRBJ1-2
CASSTDRNYGYTF
TGTGCCAGCAGTACCGACAGGAACTATGGCTACACCTTC
>-|-|TRBV28|TRBJ2-3
CASRTSTDTQYF
TGTGCCAGCAGAACTAGCACAGATACGCAGTATTTT
>-|TRBD2|TRBV28|TRBJ2-7
CASSSSSGRVEEQYF
TGTGCCAGCAGTTCCTCTAGCGGGAGAGTAGAGGAGCAGTACTTC
>once|-|TRBV11-2|TRBJ2-7
CASSAGTSYEQYF
TGTGCCAGCAGCGCTGGGACAAGCTACGAGCAGTACTTC
>once|-|TRBV30|TRBJ2-3
CAWRKQGTDTQYF
TGTGCCTGGAGGAAACAGGGCACAGATACGCAGTATTTT